Listed below are T cell receptor beta chains from one sample, sequenced in a study of blood T cell repertoires in COVID-19. Clones were read by immunoSEQ multiplex PCR, and TCRdb kept only the in-frame ones, dropping some. The sample includes tens of thousands of clones, 86% of them seen just once. Sequencing used peripheral blood. The receptors here all came from a middle-aged man with active or convalescent COVID-19. The CDR3 runs from the conserved cysteine through the conserved F or W. D genes are given only for firm matches. Clone size appears in some rows only: once, few, many, or a class for an expanded clone.

j_call: TRBJ2-1
clone_size: -
d_call: TRBD2
v_call: TRBV3-1/TRBV3-2
cdr3_aa: CASSPGLAGVNEQFF
cdr3_nt: TGTGCCAGCAGCCCCGGACTAGCGGGGGTTAATGAGCAGTTCTTC

j_call: TRBJ1-2
clone_size: -
d_call: -
v_call: TRBV6-2/TRBV6-3
cdr3_aa: CASSYPGVYGYTF
cdr3_nt: TGTGCCAGCAGTTACCCAGGCGTCTATGGCTACACCTTC

j_call: TRBJ1-6
clone_size: -
d_call: -
v_call: TRBV25-1
cdr3_aa: CASSEDGEFHF
cdr3_nt: TGTGCCAGCAGTGAGGACGGGGAATTCCACTTT

j_call: TRBJ1-2
clone_size: -
d_call: -
v_call: TRBV5-8
cdr3_aa: CASSPPAGMGYGYTF
cdr3_nt: TGTGCCAGCAGCCCTCCGGCGGGGATGGGCTATGGCTACACCTTC

j_call: TRBJ2-7
clone_size: -
d_call: -
v_call: TRBV4-3
cdr3_aa: CASSQGWGGPREQYF
cdr3_nt: TGCGCCAGCAGCCAAGGGTGGGGGGGGCCGAGGGAGCAGTACTTC

j_call: TRBJ2-1
clone_size: -
d_call: -
v_call: TRBV27
cdr3_aa: CASSRPDTTEQFF
cdr3_nt: TGTGCCAGCAGTCGCCCAGACACGACTGAGCAGTTCTTC

j_call: TRBJ1-4
clone_size: -
d_call: -
v_call: TRBV7-2
cdr3_aa: CASSLERSGEKLFF
cdr3_nt: TGTGCCAGCAGCTTAGAGAGGTCAGGGGAAAAACTGTTTTTT

j_call: TRBJ1-1
clone_size: -
d_call: -
v_call: TRBV7-9
cdr3_aa: CASSFINTEAFF
cdr3_nt: TGTGCCAGCAGCTTTATAAACACTGAAGCTTTCTTT

j_call: TRBJ2-2
clone_size: -
d_call: TRBD1
v_call: TRBV10-2
cdr3_aa: CASRDRGSNTGELFF
cdr3_nt: TGCGCCAGCAGGGACAGGGGCTCGAACACCGGGGAGCTGTTTTTT

j_call: TRBJ2-1
clone_size: -
d_call: TRBD2
v_call: TRBV28
cdr3_aa: CATRTGTSGGVEQFF
cdr3_nt: TGTGCCACACGTACCGGGACTAGCGGGGGGGTTGAGCAGTTCTTC

j_call: TRBJ2-3
clone_size: -
d_call: -
v_call: TRBV12-3/TRBV12-4
cdr3_aa: CASTPGTMQYF
cdr3_nt: TGTGCCAGCACCCCGGGAACCATGCAGTATTTT

j_call: TRBJ2-7
clone_size: -
d_call: TRBD2
v_call: TRBV29-1
cdr3_aa: CSVASGAGVYEQYF
cdr3_nt: TGCAGCGTTGCGTCCGGCGCGGGGGTCTACGAGCAGTACTTC

j_call: TRBJ1-5
clone_size: -
d_call: TRBD1
v_call: TRBV7-8
cdr3_aa: CASSLDRGVNQPQHF
cdr3_nt: TGTGCCAGCAGCCTGGACAGGGGGGTTAATCAGCCCCAGCATTTT

j_call: TRBJ1-2
clone_size: -
d_call: -
v_call: TRBV29-1
cdr3_aa: CSVDKDSYGYTF
cdr3_nt: TGCAGCGTCGATAAGGACAGCTATGGCTACACCTTC

j_call: TRBJ1-6
clone_size: -
d_call: TRBD1
v_call: TRBV28
cdr3_aa: CASRTSGPDREASPLHF
cdr3_nt: TGTGCCAGCAGAACTAGCGGACCTGACAGGGAGGCTTCACCCCTCCACTTT

j_call: TRBJ2-1
clone_size: -
d_call: -
v_call: TRBV6-5
cdr3_aa: CASKPYLAYNEQFF
cdr3_nt: TGTGCCAGCAAGCCGTACCTCGCCTACAATGAGCAGTTCTTC

j_call: TRBJ2-3
clone_size: -
d_call: TRBD1
v_call: TRBV19
cdr3_aa: CASRTGQTQYF
cdr3_nt: TGTGCCAGCAGGACAGGTCAAACGCAGTATTTT

j_call: TRBJ1-1
clone_size: -
d_call: -
v_call: TRBV3-1/TRBV3-2
cdr3_aa: CASSQDVFRGTEAFF
cdr3_nt: TGTGCCAGCAGCCAAGATGTTTTCCGAGGCACTGAAGCTTTCTTT

j_call: TRBJ2-5
clone_size: -
d_call: -
v_call: TRBV9
cdr3_aa: CASSPGHGGETQYF
cdr3_nt: TGTGCCAGCAGCCCCGGTCACGGCGGTGAGACCCAGTACTTC

j_call: TRBJ1-4
clone_size: once
d_call: -
v_call: TRBV12-3/TRBV12-4
cdr3_aa: CATTQGANEKLFF
cdr3_nt: TGTGCCACTACACAAGGGGCTAATGAAAAACTGTTTTTT

j_call: TRBJ1-1
clone_size: few
d_call: TRBD1
v_call: TRBV10-1
cdr3_aa: CASSNTGDTEAFF
cdr3_nt: TGCGCCAGCAGCAATACAGGGGACACTGAAGCTTTCTTT

j_call: TRBJ1-3
clone_size: -
d_call: -
v_call: TRBV24-1
cdr3_aa: CATSDSQGSGNTIYF
cdr3_nt: TGTGCCACCAGTGATTCACAGGGATCTGGAAACACCATATATTTT

j_call: TRBJ1-1
clone_size: few
d_call: -
v_call: TRBV15
cdr3_aa: CATSREGGGTEAFF
cdr3_nt: TGTGCCACCAGCAGAGAGGGGGGAGGAACTGAAGCTTTCTTT

j_call: TRBJ1-5
clone_size: few
d_call: TRBD1
v_call: TRBV3-1/TRBV3-2
cdr3_aa: CASRGTGSNQPQHF
cdr3_nt: TGTGCCAGCAGGGGGACAGGGAGCAATCAGCCCCAGCATTTT

j_call: TRBJ2-2
clone_size: -
d_call: -
v_call: TRBV5-1
cdr3_aa: CASSPTTNTGELFF
cdr3_nt: TGCGCCAGCAGCCCCACAACGAACACCGGGGAGCTGTTTTTT

j_call: TRBJ1-2
clone_size: once
d_call: TRBD1
v_call: TRBV19
cdr3_aa: CASSQGDYGYTF
cdr3_nt: TGTGCCAGTAGTCAGGGGGACTATGGCTACACCTTC

j_call: TRBJ1-4
clone_size: -
d_call: -
v_call: TRBV9
cdr3_aa: CASSVSPSAGNEKLFF
cdr3_nt: TGTGCCAGCAGCGTAAGTCCTTCGGCAGGAAATGAAAAACTGTTTTTT

j_call: TRBJ1-3
clone_size: -
d_call: TRBD1
v_call: TRBV13
cdr3_aa: CASPDRQGSGNTIYF
cdr3_nt: TGTGCCAGCCCCGATAGACAGGGCTCTGGAAACACCATATATTTT

j_call: TRBJ1-2
clone_size: -
d_call: -
v_call: TRBV19
cdr3_aa: CASSIDARGGYGYTF
cdr3_nt: TGTGCCAGTAGTATCGACGCCCGAGGGGGCTATGGCTACACCTTC

j_call: TRBJ2-3
clone_size: -
d_call: -
v_call: TRBV6-5
cdr3_aa: CASSRTGRITDTQYF
cdr3_nt: TGTGCCAGCAGTCGGACGGGGAGGATCACAGATACGCAGTATTTT

j_call: TRBJ2-3
clone_size: -
d_call: -
v_call: TRBV12-3/TRBV12-4
cdr3_aa: CASRLTSTDTQYF
cdr3_nt: TGTGCCAGCCGACTTACTAGCACAGATACGCAGTATTTT

j_call: TRBJ1-5
clone_size: -
d_call: -
v_call: TRBV21-1
cdr3_aa: CASRGTGDQPQHF
cdr3_nt: TGTGCCAGCAGGGGGACAGGTGATCAGCCCCAGCATTTT

j_call: TRBJ1-1
clone_size: -
d_call: -
v_call: TRBV7-2
cdr3_aa: CASNPLGGDAEAFF
cdr3_nt: TGTGCCAGCAACCCACTCGGGGGGGATGCTGAAGCTTTCTTT

j_call: TRBJ1-4
clone_size: once
d_call: TRBD1
v_call: TRBV3-1/TRBV3-2
cdr3_aa: CASSLQGALGEKLFF
cdr3_nt: TGTGCCAGCAGCCTACAGGGGGCGTTAGGCGAAAAACTGTTTTTT

j_call: TRBJ1-3
clone_size: -
d_call: -
v_call: TRBV10-3
cdr3_aa: CAISESRGNTIYF
cdr3_nt: TGTGCCATCAGTGAGTCTAGAGGAAACACCATATATTTT

j_call: TRBJ1-1
clone_size: -
d_call: -
v_call: TRBV4-1
cdr3_aa: CASTLGAVGTEAFF
cdr3_nt: TGCGCCAGCACGCTGGGGGCAGTAGGGACTGAAGCTTTCTTT

j_call: TRBJ1-2
clone_size: -
d_call: TRBD1
v_call: TRBV12-3/TRBV12-4
cdr3_aa: CASSSDRNYGYTF
cdr3_nt: TGTGCCAGCAGTTCGGACAGGAACTATGGCTACACCTTC

j_call: TRBJ1-4
clone_size: -
d_call: TRBD1
v_call: TRBV5-1
cdr3_aa: CASSGGQGSTNEKLFF
cdr3_nt: TGCGCCAGCAGCGGGGGACAGGGTTCAACTAATGAAAAACTGTTTTTT

j_call: TRBJ1-2
clone_size: -
d_call: TRBD1
v_call: TRBV10-3
cdr3_aa: CAISDGTGVFDYGYTF
cdr3_nt: TGTGCCATCAGTGACGGGACAGGGGTTTTTGACTATGGCTACACCTTC

j_call: TRBJ2-3
clone_size: -
d_call: -
v_call: TRBV5-1
cdr3_aa: CASSLAGNKADTQYF
cdr3_nt: TGCGCCAGCAGCTTGGCCGGGAATAAGGCAGATACGCAGTATTTT

j_call: TRBJ2-5
clone_size: -
d_call: -
v_call: TRBV20-1
cdr3_aa: CSAVLSLAQYF
cdr3_nt: TGCAGTGCCGTACTATCCCTCGCCCAGTACTTC

j_call: TRBJ2-2
clone_size: -
d_call: -
v_call: TRBV5-5
cdr3_aa: CASSLRGSNTGELFF
cdr3_nt: TGTGCCAGCAGCTTGCGGGGATCGAACACCGGGGAGCTGTTTTTT

j_call: TRBJ2-5
clone_size: -
d_call: -
v_call: TRBV28
cdr3_aa: CASSMEETQYF
cdr3_nt: TGTGCCAGCAGTATGGAGGAGACCCAGTACTTC

j_call: TRBJ1-4
clone_size: -
d_call: -
v_call: TRBV19
cdr3_aa: CASTPFKVPRVEKLFF
cdr3_nt: TGTGCCAGTACCCCATTTAAGGTCCCCCGGGTTGAAAAACTGTTTTTT

j_call: TRBJ2-3
clone_size: -
d_call: -
v_call: TRBV7-2
cdr3_aa: CASSFYTDTQYF
cdr3_nt: TGTGCCAGCAGCTTCTACACAGATACGCAGTATTTT

j_call: TRBJ2-1
clone_size: once
d_call: -
v_call: TRBV10-3
cdr3_aa: CAIKEGGGDEQFF
cdr3_nt: TGTGCCATCAAGGAGGGCGGTGGTGATGAGCAGTTCTTC

j_call: TRBJ1-2
clone_size: -
d_call: TRBD1
v_call: TRBV19
cdr3_aa: CASSALARDRGYGYTF
cdr3_nt: TGTGCCAGTAGTGCCCTCGCCCGGGACAGGGGCTATGGCTACACCTTC

j_call: TRBJ1-2
clone_size: once
d_call: TRBD1
v_call: TRBV19
cdr3_aa: CASSISAPRDRGLGGYTF
cdr3_nt: TGTGCCAGTAGTATATCTGCTCCCCGGGACAGGGGATTGGGCGGCTACACCTTC

j_call: TRBJ1-1
clone_size: -
d_call: -
v_call: TRBV6-2/TRBV6-3
cdr3_aa: CASSLTGTTEAFF
cdr3_nt: TGTGCCAGCAGTCTAACAGGGACCACTGAAGCTTTCTTT

j_call: TRBJ1-2
clone_size: once
d_call: TRBD1
v_call: TRBV12-3/TRBV12-4
cdr3_aa: CASSQGQGNGYTF
cdr3_nt: TGTGCCAGCAGTCAGGGACAGGGCAATGGCTACACCTTC

j_call: TRBJ2-1
clone_size: -
d_call: TRBD2
v_call: TRBV7-2
cdr3_aa: CASSSGLAGYNEQFF
cdr3_nt: TGTGCCAGCAGCTCGGGACTAGCGGGTTACAATGAGCAGTTCTTC

j_call: TRBJ1-5
clone_size: -
d_call: -
v_call: TRBV19
cdr3_aa: CASQTGLQPQHF
cdr3_nt: TGTGCCAGTCAAACAGGGCTTCAGCCCCAGCATTTT

j_call: TRBJ1-1
clone_size: -
d_call: -
v_call: TRBV5-1
cdr3_aa: CASSGGDGENTEAFF
cdr3_nt: TGCGCCAGCAGTGGCGGGGACGGGGAGAACACTGAAGCTTTCTTT

j_call: TRBJ1-1
clone_size: -
d_call: -
v_call: TRBV28
cdr3_aa: CASSLRPTNTEAFF
cdr3_nt: TGTGCCAGCAGTTTGCGGCCGACGAACACTGAAGCTTTCTTT

j_call: TRBJ2-3
clone_size: -
d_call: TRBD2
v_call: TRBV6-5
cdr3_aa: CASLRTSGGNTQYF
cdr3_nt: TGTGCCAGCCTGCGGACTAGCGGGGGTAATACGCAGTATTTT

j_call: TRBJ1-2
clone_size: -
d_call: TRBD1
v_call: TRBV14
cdr3_aa: CASSQGQGAYGYTF
cdr3_nt: TGTGCCAGCAGCCAAGGGCAGGGGGCCTATGGCTACACCTTC

j_call: TRBJ1-6
clone_size: -
d_call: -
v_call: TRBV11-2
cdr3_aa: CASSRAGGDNSPLHF
cdr3_nt: TGTGCCAGCAGCCGCGCTGGAGGGGATAATTCACCCCTCCACTTT

j_call: TRBJ2-7
clone_size: -
d_call: TRBD1
v_call: TRBV5-1
cdr3_aa: CASSLLRTGVFEQYF
cdr3_nt: TGCGCCAGCAGCCTTCTTAGGACAGGGGTTTTCGAGCAGTACTTC

j_call: TRBJ1-1
clone_size: -
d_call: -
v_call: TRBV12-3/TRBV12-4
cdr3_aa: CASLNMNTEAFF
cdr3_nt: TGTGCCAGCCTTAACATGAACACTGAAGCTTTCTTT